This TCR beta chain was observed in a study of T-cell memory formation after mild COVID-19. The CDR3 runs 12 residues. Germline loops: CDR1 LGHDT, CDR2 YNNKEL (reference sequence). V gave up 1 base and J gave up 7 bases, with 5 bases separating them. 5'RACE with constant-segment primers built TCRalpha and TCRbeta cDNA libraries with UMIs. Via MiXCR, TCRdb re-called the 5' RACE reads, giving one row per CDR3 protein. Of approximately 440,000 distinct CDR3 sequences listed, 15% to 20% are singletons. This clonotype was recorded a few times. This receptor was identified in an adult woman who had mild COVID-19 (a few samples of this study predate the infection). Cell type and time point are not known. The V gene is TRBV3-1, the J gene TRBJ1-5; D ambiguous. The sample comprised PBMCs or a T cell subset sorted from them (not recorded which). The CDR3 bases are TGTGCCAGCAGCCAAGCGGGCCAGCCCCAGCATTTT. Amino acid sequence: CASSQAGQPQHF.